This passage covers 26 T cell receptor beta chains from one sample sequenced in a study of blood T cell repertoires in COVID-19. Profiled with immunoSEQ multiplex PCR; TCRdb holds only in-frame clones, not every one. The sample includes around 270,000 clones, approximately 92% seen only once; the top ten take under 3%. Input material: peripheral blood. Every receptor here comes from a person between 18 and 30 years old with COVID-19, enrolled during active disease.

V is TRBV6-2 or TRBV6-3 and J is TRBJ2-7; 10 nucleotides align to TRBD2. The germline V gene encodes CDR1 MNHEY and CDR2 SVGEGT. This CDR3 has 16 residues. With V trimmed by 5 bases and J by 2 bases, 9 bases remained unmatched. In DNA form, the CDR3 reads TGTGCCAGCAGTACTCCCAAAAGCGGGAGGGCCTACGAGCAGTACTTC. It codes for CASSTPKSGRAYEQYF.

V and J are TRBV7-2 and TRBJ1-5; possible D gene TRBD1, 5 bases. CDR3 length: 12 residues. In germline, CDR1 is SGHTA, CDR2 FQGNSA. Trimming pared 3 bases from V and 6 bases from J, leaving 6 bases between. The CDR3 loop is CASSFQGQPQHF. CDR3 bases: TGTGCCAGCAGCTTCCAGGGTCAGCCCCAGCATTTT.

The chain links TRBV29-1 to TRBJ2-3; the D gene is possibly TRBD2 (6 bases). The CDR3 runs to 13 residues. The germline V gene encodes CDR1 SQVTM and CDR2 ANQGSEA. V lost 4 bases and J lost 2, with 10 bases in between. The CDR3 region has the DNA TGCAGCGTTGTAGGAGGGCTCACAGATACGCAGTATTTT. It translates to CSVVGGLTDTQYF.

The chain joins TRBV14 to TRBJ1-1; TRBD1 is a possible D gene (6 bases). CDR3 length equals 11 residues. V was trimmed by 8 bases and J by 7 bases, leaving 11 bases between them. Germline values: CDR1 SGHDN, CDR2 FVKESK. This chain's CDR3 is CASLRGNEAFF. As DNA, the CDR3 is TGTGCCAGCCTCAGGGGTAATGAAGCTTTCTTT. Together with reference TRBV14 and TRBJ1-1, the CDR3 gives the full variable domain: EAGVTQFPSHSVIEKGQTVTLRCDPISGHDNLYWYRRVMGKEIKFLLHFVKESKQDESGMPNNRFLAERTGGTYSTLKVQPAELEDSGVYFCASLRGNEAFFGQGTRLTVV.

This clone appeared once. J is TRBJ2-3 and V is TRBV5-4, with a weak D call TRBD2 (5 bases). V lost 4 bases and J lost 4, with 16 bases in between. The CDR3 spans 15 residues. CDR1 is SGHNT, CDR2 YYREEE, per germline (reference sequence). In DNA form, the CDR3 reads TGTGCCAGCAGCCCCTCCTCGGACGGGGCAGATACGCAGTATTTT. It yields the protein CASSPSSDGADTQYF.

This clone has only one observation. The V call is TRBV28, the J call TRBJ2-3, with TRBD2 matching over 7 bases. V lost 6 bases and J lost 4; bases outside the gene matches: 10. The length of the CDR3 is 15 residues. From germline, CDR1 is MDHEN and CDR2 SYDVKM. The CDR3 nucleotides are TGTGCCAGCAGGCCCCTGCGGGAGAAGGCAGATACGCAGTATTTT. The encoded protein is CASRPLREKADTQYF.

The CDR3: CASSFGGSTDTQYF. The CDR3 nucleotides are TGTGCCAGCAGTTTCGGAGGTAGCACAGATACGCAGTATTTT. The chain joins TRBV27 to TRBJ2-3; possibly TRBD2 for D (5 bases). The CDR3 is 14 amino acids. CDR1 and CDR2 (germline): MNHEY, SMNVEV (reference sequence). With 3 bases removed from V and 0 bases from J, the gap between germline ends came to 7 bases.

V gene TRBV28 combines with J gene TRBJ2-5, with 14 nucleotides matching TRBD2. Germline CDR1 reads MDHEN; CDR2 reads SYDVKM. The V and J ends lost 3 bases and 0 bases, in that order; junction bases with no gene match: 12. The CDR3 is made up of 20 amino acids. The CDR3 nucleotides are TGTGCCAGCAGTTTCTCCCCCGGGACTAGCGGGAGAGGGTACCAAGAGACCCAGTACTTC. It specifies CASSFSPGTSGRGYQETQYF. The full variable domain, rest sourced from reference TRBV28 and TRBJ2-5, is DVKVTQSSRYLVKRTGEKVFLECVQDMDHENMFWYRQDPGLGLRLIYFSYDVKMKEKGDIPEGYSVSREKKERFSLILESASTNQTSMYLCASSFSPGTSGRGYQETQYFGPGTRLLVL.

The CDR3 DNA is TGCAGCGTTGAAGATCAGACTAGCGGGAGGAGGTATGAGCAGTTCTTC. It translates to CSVEDQTSGRRYEQFF. V is TRBV29-1 and J is TRBJ2-1; 13 bases map to TRBD2. V dropped 0 bases and J dropped 8; count of bases not matched to a gene: 7. Germline V CDR1 and CDR2: SQVTM, ANQGSEA. This CDR3 comprises 16 residues.

The genes are TRBV29-1 and TRBJ1-2; a weak D match, TRBD1 (6 bases). V was clipped by 3 bases and J by 3 bases, with 11 bases between them. The germline V gene has CDR1 SQVTM and CDR2 ANQGSEA. This CDR3 region has 13 residues. The chain's CDR3 is CSVERGLDYGYTF. Here the CDR3 DNA reads TGCAGCGTTGAGCGGGGGCTCGACTATGGCTACACCTTC.

This chain joins TRBV6-5 and TRBJ1-2; TRBD1 is a possible D gene (6 bases). Germline lookup yields CDR1 MNHEY and CDR2 SVGAGI. The CDR3 is made up of 12 amino acids. Deletions cut 6 bases from V and 8 bases from J, with 13 bases between. CDR3 DNA sequence: TGTGCCAGCAGCCAACAGGGTTTGGGCTACACCTTC. The encoded protein is CASSQQGLGYTF.

As concerns this clone: Other DNA sequences in the same sample also yield this CDR3. The chain uses TRBV9 and TRBJ1-5; a weak D match, TRBD1 (5 bases). CDR1 SGDLS and CDR2 YYNGEE come from the germline V gene. The CDR3 sequence is 14 residues long. Trimming shortened V by 3 bases and J by 0 bases, and 7 bases separated the two germline ends. The CDR3 loop is CASSETDSNQPQHF. The CDR3 DNA follows: TGTGCCAGCAGCGAGACAGATAGCAATCAGCCCCAGCATTTT.

The chain uses TRBV5-4 and TRBJ2-5; 12 nucleotides agree with TRBD2. V trimming: 3 bases; J trimming: 5 bases; junction bases outside the gene matches: 14. The CDR3 extends over 18 amino acids. The germline V gene has CDR1 SGHNT and CDR2 YYREEE (reference sequence). The CDR3 DNA is TGTGCCAGCAGCTCGCCTCTAGCGGGAGGGACTACCAGGGAGACCCAGTACTTC. It specifies CASSSPLAGGTTRETQYF.

The chain employs TRBV24-1 and TRBJ1-3; D not resolved. The CDR3 is 14 residues long. Deletions cut 6 bases from V and 4 bases from J, with 12 bases between. Germline V gene sequence: CDR1 KGHDR, CDR2 SFDVKD. The CDR3 loop is CATSPESGGNTIYF. The CDR3 DNA reads TGTGCCACCAGTCCGGAATCGGGGGGAAACACCATATATTTT.

The genes are TRBV24-1 and TRBJ2-3; 11 positions agree with TRBD2. The CDR3 runs 15 residues. The V and J ends lost 1 base and 8 bases, in that order; junction bases with no gene match: 4. Looked up from germline, CDR1 is KGHDR and CDR2 is SFDVKD. CDR3 sequence (DNA): TGTGCCACCAGTGATTTTGGTCTAGCGGGAGGTACGCAGTATTTT. It is translated as CATSDFGLAGGTQYF.

The rearrangement links TRBV7-2 to TRBJ1-2; D may be TRBD1 (5 bases). Trimming took 1 base from V and 4 from J, leaving 19 bases between them. This CDR3 contains 17 residues. Looked up from germline, CDR1 is SGHTA and CDR2 is FQGNSA. CDR3 sequence: CASSLVSSVGGSYGYTF. CDR3 sequence (DNA): TGTGCCAGCAGCTTAGTTAGTTCTGTGGGGGGGTCCTATGGCTACACCTTC.

The rearrangement joins TRBV11-2 to TRBJ2-1; no reliable D call. V was pared by 2 bases and J by 3 bases, with 5 bases between. The CDR3 covers 13 residues. Germline V gives CDR1 SGHAT, CDR2 FQNNGV. The CDR3 here is CASSLTDYNEQFF. In nucleotides, the CDR3 is TGTGCCAGCAGCTTAACAGACTACAATGAGCAGTTCTTC.

This sequence joins TRBV28 and TRBJ1-5; D is perhaps TRBD1 (5 bases). V dropped 1 base and J dropped 0 bases, with 16 bases sitting between them. This CDR3 is 18 amino acids long. The germline V gene has CDR1 MDHEN and CDR2 SYDVKM. Written as DNA, the CDR3 is TGTGCCAGCAGTTTATCCCTAGGCCAGGGTATTAGCAATCAGCCCCAGCATTTT. Translated, it gives CASSLSLGQGISNQPQHF.

This chain links TRBV28 with TRBJ2-5; 15 bases are a match to TRBD2. The CDR3 sequence is 18 residues long. CDR1 is MDHEN, CDR2 SYDVKM, per germline. With 5 bases clipped from V and 6 bases from J, the junction kept 13 bases outside the gene matches. CDR3 bases: TGTGCCAGCAGTCCTTCGGGGGGGGGACTAGCGGGAGGACAGACCCAGTACTTC. Protein sequence: CASSPSGGGLAGGQTQYF.

This chain joins TRBV28 and TRBJ1-2, with D unclear. This CDR3 has 14 residues. Looked up from germline, CDR1 is MDHEN and CDR2 is SYDVKM. Trimming pared 7 bases from V and 2 bases from J, leaving 14 bases between. CDR3 residues: CASTSPPGNYGYTF. The CDR3 DNA follows: TGTGCCAGCACCTCTCCTCCGGGGAACTATGGCTACACCTTC.

The chain employs TRBV6-1 and TRBJ1-2, with D hard to call. The CDR3 extends over 15 amino acids. CDR1 and CDR2 (germline): MNHNS, SASEGT. The V end was cut by 3 bases, the J end by 5 bases, with 16 bases between. The CDR3 region has the DNA TGTGCCAGCAGTGATCTATACAGAGAACTTTATGGCTACACCTTC. Translated, it gives CASSDLYRELYGYTF.

The chain has TRBV4-1 and TRBJ2-2; TRBD2 agrees at 11 bases. This CDR3 has 17 residues. Germline CDR1 reads MGHRA; CDR2 reads YSYEKL. Trimming at V came to 4 bases and at J to 6 bases, leaving 10 bases not matched to a gene. This CDR3 is CASSLPTSGSLPGELFF. The CDR3 region has the DNA TGCGCCAGCAGCCTCCCAACTAGCGGGAGCTTGCCCGGGGAGCTGTTTTTT.

This chain joins TRBV2 and TRBJ2-3, with D possibly matching TRBD2 (6 bases). The germline V gene encodes CDR1 SNHLY and CDR2 FYNNEI. CDR3 length: 14 amino acids. Trimming removed 7 bases at V and 1 base at J, with 12 bases between. Here the CDR3 reads CASKEASGTDTQYF. CDR3 nucleotide sequence: TGTGCCAGCAAGGAGGCTAGCGGCACAGATACGCAGTATTTT.

With respect to this clone: At one of its ends the junction is not consistent with the germline gene, which may arise from a read error. The V gene is TRBV6-1, the J gene TRBJ2-3; 9 bases fit TRBD1. The germline CDR1 and CDR2 sequences are MNHNS and SASEGT. This CDR3 spans 14 amino acids. CDR3 in amino acids: CASGDRGATDTQYF. The CDR3, as DNA: TGTGCCAGCGGTGACAGGGGGGCGACTGATACGCAGTATTTT.

The chain employs TRBV13 and TRBJ2-3; perhaps TRBD2 as D (5 bases). Germline CDR1 and CDR2: PRHDT and FYEKMQ (reference sequence). The V end was cut by 2 bases, the J end by 3 bases, with 6 bases between. The CDR3 covers 13 residues. As DNA, the CDR3 is TGTGCCAGCAGCTTAAAGCGGACAGATACGCAGTATTTT. Amino acid sequence: CASSLKRTDTQYF.

This clone was seen just once. V is TRBV5-1 and J is TRBJ2-1, with 13 bases lining up with TRBD2. V was pared by 2 bases and J by 5 bases, with 1 base of the junction left unmatched. Germline V gives CDR1 SGHRS, CDR2 YFSETQ. The CDR3 spans 15 residues. In nucleotides, the CDR3 is TGCGCCAGCAGCTTAGGGACTAGCGGGAACAATGAGCAGTTCTTC. Protein sequence: CASSLGTSGNNEQFF.